Included here is one TCR beta chain sequence, with context. The method was immunoSEQ multiplex PCR; TCRdb's version includes in-frame clones alone and lacks a portion of them. The top ten hold 0.7% to 0.95% of the sample, which has about 1.1 million clones, roughly 80% seen once. The data belong to a study of shared clonotypes between healthy human individuals. CDR1 SGHDN and CDR2 FVKESK come from the germline V gene. The length of the CDR3 is 16 residues. Trimming at V came to 4 bases and at J to 2 bases, leaving 10 bases not matched to a gene. Material for sequencing was memory CD4+ T cells from PBMCs. Specified subset: CD45RA-negative fraction. The J gene is TRBJ2-7, the V gene TRBV14; 8 bases line up with TRBD1. This clonotype was obtained from a man younger than 35 in good health. Some clones in this sample may be carry-over from other donors' samples. The CDR3: CASSREFGTGPYEQYF. CDR3 bases: TGTGCCAGCAGCCGAGAGTTCGGGACAGGACCCTACGAGCAGTACTTC.